A single sample is the source of the 6 T cell receptor beta chains below, sequenced in a study of CD8+CD57+ T cells in acquired aplastic anemia. TCR beta VDJ and CDR3 profiling used genomic DNA as template. TCRdb redid the calling of the reads with MiXCR, one entry per CDR3 protein. The sample yields some 150,000 distinct CDR3 sequences, around half seen once. An expansion of CD8+CD57+ cells by flow cytometry had been shown in patients chosen for sequencing. What was sequenced was sorted CD4+, CD8+, or CD8+CD57+ T cells (not recorded which) from PBMCs. These receptor sequences come from a human donor with aplastic anemia.

The J gene is TRBJ1-2, the V gene TRBV10-2; no firm D call. This CDR3 has 13 residues. V was cut by 3 bases and J by 4 bases, with 9 bases left in between. Germline V CDR1 and CDR2: WSHSY, SAAADI. The CDR3 region is CASSDMVLYGYTF. CDR3 sequence (DNA): TGCGCCAGCAGTGATATGGTTCTCTATGGCTACACCTTC.

V is TRBV11-3 and J is TRBJ2-7; no clear D. The germline V and J ends were trimmed by 4 bases and 7 bases, with 8 bases remaining between them. The CDR3 is 11 amino acids. Germline-derived CDR1 and CDR2 are SGHNT and YENEEA. Here the CDR3 DNA reads TGTGCCAGCAGCTACGAGTGGGAGCAGTACTTC. Translating it yields CASSYEWEQYF.

This clonotype was seen at least ten times. The genes are TRBV4-2 and TRBJ2-3; 9 bases agree with TRBD2. Germline CDR1 LGHNA, CDR2 YNFKEQ. The CDR3 covers 16 residues. V lost 7 bases to trimming and J lost 2 bases; unmatched junction nucleotides: 10. The DNA for the CDR3 is TGTGCCAGCACCCGAAGGGCTAGCGGGGACACAGATACGCAGTATTTT. Amino acid sequence: CASTRRASGDTDTQYF.

The chain is built from TRBV29-1 and TRBJ2-5; D unclear. The germline gives CDR1 SQVTM, CDR2 ANQGSEA. CDR3 length: 12 residues. Trimming took off 3 bases at V and 7 bases at J, with 12 bases between the two ends. The CDR3 region has the DNA TGCAGCGTTGAGAAGGCTTATGGGACCCAGTACTTC. It codes for CSVEKAYGTQYF.

This clonotype showed up many times. The chain employs TRBV6-1 and TRBJ2-7; tentatively, D is TRBD1 or TRBD2 (6 bases each). CDR1 and CDR2 from the germline V gene are MNHNS and SASEGT. Deletions cut 0 bases from V and 2 bases from J, with 14 bases between. This CDR3 spans 16 amino acids. The chain's CDR3 is CASSEAQRGRPYEQYF. The CDR3 region has the DNA TGTGCCAGCAGTGAAGCGCAACGGGGGCGCCCCTACGAGCAGTACTTC.

This clonotype appeared many times. V is TRBV20-1 and J is TRBJ1-6; 7 bases fit TRBD1. The CDR3 length is 18 residues. From germline, CDR1 is DFQATT and CDR2 SNEGSKA (reference sequence). The V segment lost 0 bases and the J segment 0 bases; nucleotides outside the gene matches: 8. CDR3 coding DNA: TGCAGTGCTAGAGATCTTATAACAGGGGACTCCTATAATTCACCCCTCCACTTT. It specifies CSARDLITGDSYNSPLHF.